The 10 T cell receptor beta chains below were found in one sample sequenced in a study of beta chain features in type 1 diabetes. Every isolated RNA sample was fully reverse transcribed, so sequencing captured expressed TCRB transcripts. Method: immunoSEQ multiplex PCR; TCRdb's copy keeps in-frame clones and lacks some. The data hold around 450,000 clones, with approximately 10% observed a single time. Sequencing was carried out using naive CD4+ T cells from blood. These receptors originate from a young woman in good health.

The CDR3 bases are TGTGCCAGCAGTGTATGGGGAAGCATTCAGTACTTC. Protein sequence: CASSVWGSIQYF. This chain links TRBV2 with TRBJ2-4; D gene ambiguous. CDR3 length: 12 amino acids. V dropped 4 bases and J dropped 9 bases, with 10 bases sitting between them. Germline CDR1 reads SNHLY; CDR2 reads FYNNEI.

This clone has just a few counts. Here the CDR3 DNA reads TGTGCCAGCGGACTGCTGGGGTTCTTC. This codes for CASGLLGFF. J is TRBJ2-1 and V is TRBV7-9; TRBD2 is a possible D gene (5 bases). The CDR3 totals 9 residues. The ends were cut back, 8 bases at V and 15 bases at J, with 11 bases in the middle. Germline V CDR1 and CDR2: SEHNR, FQNEAQ (reference sequence).

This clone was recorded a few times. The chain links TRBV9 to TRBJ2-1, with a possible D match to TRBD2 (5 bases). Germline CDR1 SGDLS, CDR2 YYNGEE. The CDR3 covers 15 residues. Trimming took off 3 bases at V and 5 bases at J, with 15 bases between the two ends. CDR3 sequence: CASSAGGSGNNEQFF. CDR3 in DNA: TGTGCCAGCAGCGCCGGCGGGTCGGGGAACAATGAGCAGTTCTTC.

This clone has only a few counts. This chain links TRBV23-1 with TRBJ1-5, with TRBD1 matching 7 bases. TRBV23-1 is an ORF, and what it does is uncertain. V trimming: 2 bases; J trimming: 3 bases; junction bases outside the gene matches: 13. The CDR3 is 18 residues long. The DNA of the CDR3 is TGCGCCAGCAGTCAAAGTACAGGGGCGCCTTGGATCAATCAGCCCCAGCATTTT. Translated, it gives CASSQSTGAPWINQPQHF.

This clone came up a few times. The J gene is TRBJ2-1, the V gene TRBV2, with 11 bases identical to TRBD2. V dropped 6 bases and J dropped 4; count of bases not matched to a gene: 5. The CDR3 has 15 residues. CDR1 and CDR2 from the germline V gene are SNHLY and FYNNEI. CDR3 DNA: TGTGCCAGCAGCGGAGGACTAGCGGGTTACAATGAGCAGTTCTTC. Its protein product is CASSGGLAGYNEQFF. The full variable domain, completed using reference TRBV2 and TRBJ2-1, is EPEVTQTPSHQVTQMGQEVILRCVPISNHLYFYWYRQILGQKVEFLVSFYNNEISEKSEIFDDQFSVERPDGSNFTLKIRSTKLEDSAMYFCASSGGLAGYNEQFFGPGTRLTVL.

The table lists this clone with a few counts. CDR3 DNA sequence: TGCGCCAGCAGCTTGGGGACTAGCGGCCCCACAGATACGCAGTATTTT. Translation: CASSLGTSGPTDTQYF. The chain employs TRBV5-1 and TRBJ2-3, with TRBD2 identical over 10 bases. With 0 bases clipped from V and 2 bases from J, the junction kept 3 bases outside the gene matches. The germline V gene has CDR1 SGHRS and CDR2 YFSETQ. The CDR3 sequence is 16 residues long.

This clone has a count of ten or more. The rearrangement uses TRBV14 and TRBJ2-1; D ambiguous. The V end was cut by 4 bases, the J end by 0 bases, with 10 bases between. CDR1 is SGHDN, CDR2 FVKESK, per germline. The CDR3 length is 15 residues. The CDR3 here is CASSLSFSSYNEQFF. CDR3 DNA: TGTGCCAGCAGCCTATCTTTTAGCTCCTACAATGAGCAGTTCTTC.

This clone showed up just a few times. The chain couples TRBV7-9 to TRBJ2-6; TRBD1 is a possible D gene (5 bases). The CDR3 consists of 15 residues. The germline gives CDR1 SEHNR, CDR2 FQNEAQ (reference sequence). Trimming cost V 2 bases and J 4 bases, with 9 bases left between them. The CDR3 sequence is CASSLTRAGANVLTF. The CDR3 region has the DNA TGTGCCAGCAGCTTAACCAGGGCCGGGGCCAACGTCCTGACTTTC. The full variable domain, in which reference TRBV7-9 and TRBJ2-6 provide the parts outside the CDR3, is DTGVSQNPRHKITKRGQNVTFRCDPISEHNRLYWYRQTLGQGPEFLTYFQNEAQLEKSRLLSDRFSAERPKGSFSTLEIQRTEQGDSAMYLCASSLTRAGANVLTFGAGSRLTVL.

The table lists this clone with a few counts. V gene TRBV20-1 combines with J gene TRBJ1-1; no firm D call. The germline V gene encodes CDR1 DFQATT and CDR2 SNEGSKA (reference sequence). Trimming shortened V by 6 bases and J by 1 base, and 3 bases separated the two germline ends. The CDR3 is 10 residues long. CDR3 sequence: CSAENTEAFF. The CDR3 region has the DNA TGCAGTGCAGAGAACACTGAAGCTTTCTTT.

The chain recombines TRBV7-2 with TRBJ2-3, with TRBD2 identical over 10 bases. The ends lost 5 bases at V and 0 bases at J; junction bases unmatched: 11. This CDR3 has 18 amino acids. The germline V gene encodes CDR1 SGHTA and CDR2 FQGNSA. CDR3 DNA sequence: TGTGCCAGCAGCGTCAATCCCATAGCGGGGGGAAGCACAGATACGCAGTATTTT. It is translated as CASSVNPIAGGSTDTQYF.